A single sample is the source of the 10 T cell receptor beta chains below, sequenced in a study of blood T cell repertoires in COVID-19. Sequencing was performed with immunoSEQ multiplex PCR; in TCRdb, only in-frame clones are kept and a portion is missing. The table has roughly 230,000 clones, about 80% seen once; the top ten hold 3.4%. The specimen sequenced was PBMCs or T cells enriched from blood (not recorded which). The receptor source for this set is a man aged 45-65 years who had recovered from COVID-19.

The chain has TRBV18 and TRBJ2-5; 8 bases match TRBD1. The J segment lost 5 bases and the V segment lost 0 bases, leaving 5 bases of the junction unmatched. The germline gives CDR1 KGHSH, CDR2 LQKENI. The CDR3 sequence is 15 residues long. CDR3: CASSPPGNRGETQYF. CDR3 coding DNA: TGTGCCAGCTCACCACCGGGAAACAGGGGGGAGACCCAGTACTTC.

This rearrangement joins TRBV6-4 to TRBJ1-1; D is possibly TRBD1 (6 bases). Germline assignment: CDR1 MRHNA and CDR2 SNTAGT. With 8 bases removed from V and 11 bases from J, the gap between germline ends came to 30 bases. This CDR3 has 16 residues. The CDR3 is CASASPPVGGPTTAFF. CDR3 DNA: TGTGCCAGCGCATCCCCCCCGGTCGGGGGGCCCACGACGGCTTTCTTT.

The chain joins TRBV5-4 to TRBJ2-5; 7 nucleotides agree with TRBD1. Germline CDR1 reads SGHNT; CDR2 reads YYREEE (reference sequence). J gave up 2 bases and V 1 base, and 2 bases lay outside the gene matches. The CDR3 runs to 14 residues. The CDR3 is CASSLNRGQETQYF. The CDR3 coding sequence is TGTGCCAGCAGCTTGAACAGGGGTCAAGAGACCCAGTACTTC.

The gene calls are TRBV12-5 and TRBJ1-6; 8 bases map to TRBD1. Germline CDR1 is LGHNT and CDR2 is FRNRAP. Trimming took 2 bases from V and 8 from J; bases not matched to a gene: 11. The length of the CDR3 is 17 residues. The CDR3 region has the DNA TGTGCTAGTGGTTTGCCCCCGGCGGACAGGGTAGATTCACCCCTCCACTTT. It is translated as CASGLPPADRVDSPLHF.

This clone was observed once. V is TRBV27 and J is TRBJ1-1, with D possibly being TRBD1 (5 bases). V was shortened by 6 bases and J by 1 base, with 15 bases between the two germline ends. CDR3 length: 15 amino acids. CDR1 and CDR2 (germline): MNHEY, SMNVEV (reference sequence). This CDR3 reads CASRVGQGANTEAFF. As DNA, the CDR3 is TGTGCCAGCAGGGTCGGGCAGGGCGCGAACACTGAAGCTTTCTTT.

The rearrangement uses TRBV28 and TRBJ1-3, with 11 bases aligning to TRBD1. V shed 6 bases and J 2 bases; nucleotides not matched to a gene: 9. CDR1 is MDHEN, CDR2 SYDVKM, per germline. This CDR3 spans 17 amino acids. The CDR3 region has the DNA TGTGCCAGCAGGCAATGGACAGGGGGCGGGGCTGGAAACACCATATATTTT. Translated, it gives CASRQWTGGGAGNTIYF.

This clone was observed once. This rearrangement joins TRBV2 to TRBJ1-1; 12 bases align to TRBD1. The trim removed 6 bases at V and 4 bases at J, leaving 9 bases unmatched. Germline CDR1 reads SNHLY; CDR2 reads FYNNEI. This CDR3 region has 16 residues. CDR3: CASSPGTGGFSTEAFF. The CDR3 coding sequence is TGTGCCAGCAGCCCTGGGACAGGGGGCTTTAGCACTGAAGCTTTCTTT.

DNA for the CDR3: TGTGCCAGCAGCTTGGGACTAGCGATCTACAATGAGCAGTTCTTC. Its translation is CASSLGLAIYNEQFF. V is TRBV5-4 and J is TRBJ2-1, with 8 nucleotides matching TRBD2. The CDR3 spans 15 residues. The V gene's germline CDR1 is SGHNT and CDR2 YYREEE (reference sequence). Losses at the gene ends were 0 bases for V and 3 bases for J; bases not matched to a gene: 2.

V is TRBV7-2 and J is TRBJ1-2; D remains unclear. Looked up from germline, CDR1 is SGHTA and CDR2 is FQGNSA. V was cut by 5 bases and J by 8 bases, with 18 bases left in between. This CDR3 is 14 amino acids long. The CDR3 sequence: CASSPSVVIWGYTF. The DNA for the CDR3 is TGTGCCAGCAGCCCCAGTGTGGTGATTTGGGGCTACACCTTC.

The chain couples TRBV28 to TRBJ1-5; 8 nucleotides align to TRBD1. This CDR3 comprises 15 residues. Trimming removed 2 bases from V and 3 bases from J; junction bases left unmatched: 3. Germline CDR1 reads MDHEN; CDR2 reads SYDVKM. The CDR3 sequence is CASSLGTGVNQPQHF. The CDR3 DNA sequence: TGTGCCAGCAGTTTAGGGACAGGAGTCAATCAGCCCCAGCATTTT.